This T cell receptor (beta chain) was documented in a study of blood T cell repertoires in COVID-19. Background on the study: The samples span acute and convalescent COVID-19 from the United States, Italy and Spain. T cells, B-cell-depleted T cells, or PBMCs provided the cDNA or gDNA that served as material.

This table comes from immunoSEQ multiplex PCR, and its TCRdb copy is limited to in-frame clones, with some not included. The sample contains tens of thousands of clones, roughly 78% of which appear only once. Germline CDR1 and CDR2: SGDLS and YYNGEE. The CDR3 consists of 15 residues. With 0 bases clipped from V and 1 base from J, the junction kept 3 bases outside the gene matches. This chain joins TRBV9 and TRBJ2-5, with 7 nucleotides matching TRBD1. The origin of this receptor is a woman between 65 and 79 years old with acute or convalescent COVID-19. Sequencing used peripheral blood. Here the CDR3 DNA reads TGTGCCAGCAGCGTAGGTGGGACAGCCCAAGAGACCCAGTACTTC. Translating gives CASSVGGTAQETQYF.